This is a list of T cell receptor beta chains from one sample in a study of PD-L1 blockade in urothelial cancer. Some clones are missing from TCRdb's copy, which holds only in-frame ones; the method was immunoSEQ multiplex PCR. Counted here are roughly 60,000 clones, 82% occurring once; the ten biggest clones make up 3.5% to 4.5%. The sample consisted of PBMCs, taken around atezolizumab (anti-PD-L1) treatment. The receptors stem from a man aged 65-85 years with urothelial cancer. CDR3s include the opening cysteine and the closing phenylalanine or tryptophan. A D gene is named only where the DNA matches it firmly. The size entry is marked missing in some rows and otherwise reads once, few, many or a size class.

TRBJ2-1	TRBV15	NA	TRBD2	CATTGTSVSSYNEQFF	TGTGCCACTACCGGGACTAGCGTGAGCTCCTACAATGAGCAGTTCTTC
TRBJ2-7	TRBV6-5	NA	TRBD1	CASSYETGPNYEQYF	TGTGCCAGCAGTTACGAGACAGGGCCGAACTACGAGCAGTACTTC
TRBJ2-7	TRBV5-6	NA	TRBD2	CASSFGSGKGEQYF	TGTGCCAGCAGCTTCGGGAGCGGGAAAGGCGAGCAGTACTTC
TRBJ1-1	TRBV10-1	NA	NA	CASNRGISTEAFF	TGCGCCAGCAATCGGGGAATAAGCACTGAAGCTTTCTTT
TRBJ2-3	TRBV7-2	NA	NA	CASSFSDTDTQYF	TGTGCCAGCAGCTTTAGCGACACAGATACGCAGTATTTT
TRBJ1-3	TRBV7-2	few	TRBD1	CASSLAATGVPGNTIYF	TGTGCCAGCAGCTTAGCCGCGACAGGGGTACCTGGAAACACCATATATTTT
TRBJ2-2	TRBV10-3	NA	TRBD1	CAISEGTANTGELFF	TGTGCCATCAGTGAGGGGACAGCGAACACCGGGGAGCTGTTTTTT
TRBJ2-1	TRBV5-4	NA	TRBD2	CASSLSLAGGNEQFF	TGTGCCAGCAGCTTGAGCCTAGCGGGAGGCAATGAGCAGTTCTTC
TRBJ2-3	TRBV7-9	once	NA	CASSLLGDTQYF	TGTGCCAGCAGCCTTCTCGGAGATACGCAGTATTTT
TRBJ2-3	TRBV10-1	few	TRBD2	CASSPGLAASTDTQYF	TGCGCCAGCTCCCCCGGACTAGCCGCTAGCACAGATACGCAGTATTTT
TRBJ1-2	TRBV20-1	NA	NA	CSAYRVRGYTF	TGCAGTGCATACAGGGTCAGGGGCTACACCTTC
TRBJ1-4	TRBV10-3	NA	TRBD1	CATAGGDEKLFF	TGTGCCACCGCAGGGGGCGATGAAAAACTGTTTTTT
TRBJ1-1	TRBV6-6	NA	NA	CASNFKSNGNTEAFF	TGTGCCAGCAATTTTAAATCCAACGGGAACACTGAAGCTTTCTTT
TRBJ2-4	TRBV6-6	NA	TRBD1	CASSSTGPVRNIQYF	TGTGCCAGCAGTTCGACAGGGCCCGTCAGGAACATTCAGTACTTC
TRBJ1-4	TRBV5-1	NA	NA	CASSLAGGSGTNEKLFF	TGCGCCAGCAGCTTGGCAGGTGGTTCAGGAACTAATGAAAAACTGTTTTTT
TRBJ2-1	TRBV25-1	NA	TRBD2	CASSEFLRLALYNEQFF	TGTGCCAGCAGTGAATTTTTAAGACTAGCTCTCTACAATGAGCAGTTCTTC
TRBJ2-2	TRBV2	few	TRBD2	CASSTSESTGELFF	TGTGCCAGCAGTACTAGCGAGAGCACCGGGGAGCTGTTTTTT
TRBJ2-7	TRBV18	NA	TRBD2	CASSPESGRDGYEQYF	TGTGCCAGCTCACCCGAAAGCGGGAGGGACGGGTACGAGCAGTACTTC
TRBJ2-3	TRBV6-1	NA	TRBD2	CASSVLAGWADTQYF	TGTGCCAGCAGTGTACTAGCGGGATGGGCAGATACGCAGTATTTT
TRBJ2-6	TRBV5-4	NA	NA	CASSPLQGSGANVLTF	TGTGCCAGCAGCCCATTACAGGGATCCGGGGCCAACGTCCTGACTTTC
TRBJ2-5	TRBV6-4	NA	TRBD2	CASRPTSGRARETQYF	TGTGCCAGCAGACCCACTAGCGGGAGGGCCCGGGAGACCCAGTACTTC
TRBJ2-5	TRBV9	NA	NA	CASSVGPAGETQYF	TGTGCCAGCAGCGTAGGACCGGCCGGGGAGACCCAGTACTTC
TRBJ1-2	TRBV25-1	once	TRBD1	CASSELLTGGGYTF	TGTGCCAGCAGTGAATTGTTGACAGGGGGAGGCTACACCTTC
TRBJ2-7	TRBV27	NA	NA	CASMRESQSSYEQYF	TGTGCCAGCATGAGGGAAAGCCAGAGCTCCTACGAGCAGTACTTC
TRBJ1-1	TRBV19	NA	NA	CASSIRRGNTEAFF	TGTGCCAGTAGTATCCGCCGGGGGAACACTGAAGCTTTCTTT
TRBJ1-2	TRBV29-1	NA	TRBD1	CSAMRDRVDGYTF	TGCAGCGCCATGAGAGACAGGGTGGATGGCTACACCTTC
TRBJ2-3	TRBV10-1	NA	NA	CASSPGTYTDTQYF	TGCGCCAGCAGTCCCGGGACTTACACAGATACGCAGTATTTT
TRBJ2-6	TRBV9	NA	NA	CASSVAVGANVLTF	TGTGCCAGCAGCGTAGCAGTTGGCGCCAACGTCCTGACTTTC
TRBJ2-7	TRBV5-1	NA	TRBD2	CASSSAGGRYEQYF	TGCGCCAGCAGCTCAGCGGGAGGCCGCTACGAGCAGTACTTC
TRBJ2-5	TRBV2	NA	TRBD1	CASRGQAETQYF	TGTGCCAGCAGAGGACAGGCGGAGACCCAGTACTTC
TRBJ1-1	TRBV28	few	TRBD1	CASSLKTGTGSYTEAFF	TGTGCCAGTTCCCTCAAAACCGGGACAGGGAGTTACACTGAAGCTTTCTTT
TRBJ1-5	TRBV5-4	NA	NA	CASSTDRSYEPQHF	TGTGCCAGCAGCACCGACAGGTCCTATGAGCCCCAGCATTTT
TRBJ1-2	TRBV6-1	NA	TRBD1	CASSEERGLGYTF	TGTGCCAGCAGTGAAGAGAGGGGGCTTGGCTACACCTTC
TRBJ2-3	TRBV10-3	once	NA	CAISEPSTDTQYF	TGTGCCATCAGTGAGCCAAGCACAGATACGCAGTATTTT
TRBJ1-2	TRBV18	once	TRBD1	CASSPGQGNYGYTF	TGTGCCAGCTCACCAGGACAGGGGAACTATGGCTACACCTTC
TRBJ2-5	TRBV2	NA	TRBD2	CASDGLAGETQYF	TGTGCCAGTGATGGACTAGCGGGAGAGACCCAGTACTTC
TRBJ1-1	TRBV10-2	NA	TRBD1	CASSELGRGTTEAFF	TGCGCCAGCAGTGAATTGGGCAGGGGGACGACTGAAGCTTTCTTT
TRBJ1-2	TRBV28	NA	TRBD1	CASSLTGLYGYTF	TGTGCCAGCAGTTTGACAGGGCTTTATGGCTACACCTTC
TRBJ2-1	TRBV2	NA	NA	CASRRDWQSSYNEQFF	TGTGCCAGCAGGAGAGACTGGCAAAGCTCCTACAATGAGCAGTTCTTC
TRBJ2-1	TRBV5-8	NA	TRBD2	CASSRRLAASYNEQFF	TGTGCCAGCAGCCGTCGACTAGCGGCCTCCTACAATGAGCAGTTCTTC
TRBJ2-5	TRBV5-1	once	TRBD2	CASSLGLAGETQYF	TGCGCCAGCAGTCTCGGACTAGCGGGGGAGACCCAGTACTTC
TRBJ1-5	TRBV6-1	NA	TRBD1	CASSRGTGENQPQHF	TGTGCCAGCAGTCGGGGGACAGGGGAAAATCAGCCCCAGCATTTT
TRBJ1-4	TRBV6-5	NA	NA	CASSYSKGLREKLFF	TGTGCCAGCAGTTACTCAAAAGGTTTGAGGGAAAAACTGTTTTTT
TRBJ1-1	TRBV29-1	NA	NA	CSVSDTPSTEAFF	TGCAGCGTTTCCGACACCCCGAGCACTGAAGCTTTCTTT
TRBJ2-7	TRBV7-9	NA	TRBD2	CASSPAGLAGAYEQYF	TGTGCCAGCAGCCCCGCCGGACTAGCGGGTGCTTACGAGCAGTACTTC
TRBJ2-2	TRBV6-6	NA	NA	CASSYSNPRLAGELFF	TGTGCCAGCAGTTACTCGAACCCTAGGCTGGCCGGGGAGCTGTTTTTT
TRBJ2-1	TRBV5-1	NA	NA	CASSLATVDNEQFF	TGCGCCAGCAGCTTGGCGACAGTAGACAATGAGCAGTTCTTC
TRBJ2-1	TRBV7-2	NA	TRBD2	CASSYPGLAGARDEQFF	TGTGCCAGCAGCTACCCTGGACTAGCGGGAGCCCGGGATGAGCAGTTCTTC
TRBJ1-2	TRBV28	few	TRBD1	CASSPRTGSYFGGYTF	TGTGCCAGCAGTCCCCGGACAGGGTCCTATTTTGGTGGCTACACCTTC
TRBJ1-2	TRBV5-1	NA	NA	CASSREWRSNYGYTF	TGCGCCAGCAGCCGAGAGTGGAGAAGCAACTATGGCTACACCTTC
TRBJ1-1	TRBV13	NA	TRBD1	CASSPEGQVNTEAFF	TGTGCCAGCAGCCCGGAGGGACAGGTGAACACTGAAGCTTTCTTT
TRBJ1-2	TRBV9	NA	TRBD1	CASSPRTGGSYGYTF	TGTGCCAGCAGCCCCCGGACAGGGGGAAGCTATGGCTACACCTTC
TRBJ2-6	TRBV4-1	NA	TRBD1	CASSHWTGTISGANVLTF	TGCGCCAGCAGCCATTGGACAGGTACTATCTCTGGGGCCAACGTCCTGACTTTC
TRBJ2-7	TRBV6-5	NA	NA	CASKPDGTYEQYF	TGTGCCAGCAAGCCGGACGGGACCTACGAGCAGTACTTC
TRBJ1-4	TRBV25-1	NA	TRBD1	CASSEGQARGKLFF	TGTGCCAGCAGTGAGGGACAGGCCCGGGGAAAACTGTTTTTT
TRBJ2-7	TRBV10-2	NA	NA	CASSDGRRDEQYF	TGCGCCAGCAGTGATGGGAGACGTGACGAGCAGTACTTC
TRBJ1-1	TRBV19	NA	NA	CASSWLNTEAFF	TGTGCCAGTAGCTGGCTGAACACTGAAGCTTTCTTT
TRBJ2-1	TRBV25-1	NA	TRBD1	CASSSPGQAYNEQFF	TGTGCCAGCAGTTCCCCGGGACAGGCCTACAATGAGCAGTTCTTC
TRBJ2-3	TRBV29-1	NA	NA	CSVEDRTGQSTDTQYF	TGCAGCGTTGAAGACCGAACAGGGCAGAGCACAGATACGCAGTATTTT
TRBJ1-1	TRBV2	NA	NA	CASSPVLSERTEAFF	TGTGCCAGCAGTCCCGTCCTGAGCGAACGCACTGAAGCTTTCTTT